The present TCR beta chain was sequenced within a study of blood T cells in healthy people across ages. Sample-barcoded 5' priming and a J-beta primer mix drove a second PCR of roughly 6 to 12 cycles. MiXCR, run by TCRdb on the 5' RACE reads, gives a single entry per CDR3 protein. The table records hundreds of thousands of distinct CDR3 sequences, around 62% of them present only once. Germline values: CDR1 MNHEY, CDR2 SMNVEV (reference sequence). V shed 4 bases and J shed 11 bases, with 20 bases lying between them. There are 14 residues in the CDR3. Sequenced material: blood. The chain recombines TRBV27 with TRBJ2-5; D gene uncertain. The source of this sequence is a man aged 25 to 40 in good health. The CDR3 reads CASSSPIGKNSQYF. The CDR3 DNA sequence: TGTGCCAGCAGTTCACCGATAGGCAAAAACAGTCAGTACTTC.